The 28 T cell receptor beta chains below all came from one sample that was sequenced in a study of CD8+CD57+ T cells in acquired aplastic anemia. Using genomic DNA as the template, TCR beta VDJ and CDR3 profiling was carried out. TCRdb passed the reads through MiXCR, listing each CDR3 protein once. This sample has 400,000 to 600,000 distinct CDR3 sequences, with around 30% found just once. CD8+CD57+ cell expansion, shown by flow cytometry, had occurred in the patients selected for sequencing. Sequencing used sorted CD4+, CD8+, or CD8+CD57+ T cells (not recorded which) from PBMCs. The receptor source for this set is a human donor with aplastic anemia.

This clonotype was counted many times. Here the CDR3 reads CATSDSWGRDNEQFF. The CDR3 bases are TGTGCCACCAGTGACTCCTGGGGGAGGGACAATGAGCAGTTCTTC. The chain carries TRBV24-1 and TRBJ2-1; 7 bases align to TRBD2. V lost 4 bases to trimming and J lost 5 bases; unmatched junction nucleotides: 7. CDR3 length equals 15 residues. Germline V CDR1 and CDR2: KGHDR, SFDVKD.

The CDR3 spells CASSGLGILQFF. In nucleotides, the CDR3 is TGTGCCAGCAGTGGACTAGGAATATTGCAGTTCTTC. The rearrangement joins TRBV25-1 to TRBJ2-1; possibly TRBD2 for D (6 bases). Trimming removed 4 bases at V and 12 bases at J, with 13 bases between. Germline CDR1 and CDR2: MGHDK and SYGVNS. The CDR3 totals 12 residues.

The table lists this clonotype with a few counts. The V gene is TRBV10-3, the J gene TRBJ2-7, with TRBD1 identical over 8 bases. Trimming took 10 bases from V and 5 from J; bases not matched to a gene: 10. Germline lookup yields CDR1 ENHRY and CDR2 SYGVKD. This CDR3 is 13 amino acids long. In DNA, the CDR3 is TGTGCCACCCGTGACGGACAGGGAGACGAGCAGTACTTC. It yields the protein CATRDGQGDEQYF.

This clonotype was seen ten or more times. The chain couples TRBV2 to TRBJ2-7; no firm D call. Germline CDR1 and CDR2: SNHLY and FYNNEI. Between the trimmed V and J ends, which lost 3 bases and 3 bases, there was a span of 12 bases. The CDR3 covers 14 residues. The CDR3 is CASSDHRFVYEQYF. The CDR3 region has the DNA TGTGCCAGCAGTGATCACCGGTTTGTCTACGAGCAGTACTTC.

The chain couples TRBV5-1 to TRBJ2-7; TRBD2 agrees at 10 bases. CDR3 size: 14 residues. The germline V gene encodes CDR1 SGHRS and CDR2 YFSETQ. The J segment lost 5 bases and the V segment lost 5 bases, leaving 7 bases of the junction unmatched. The CDR3 DNA reads TGCGCCAGCAGACTAGCGGGGACAACTGACGAGCAGTACTTC. Translating it yields CASRLAGTTDEQYF.

This chain connects TRBV9 to TRBJ2-7; 9 nucleotides line up with TRBD1. CDR3 length: 15 residues. Germline trimming cut 0 bases from V and 1 base from J; bases unmatched to any gene: 2. In germline, CDR1 is SGDLS, CDR2 YYNGEE. The CDR3 region is CASSVEGTGSYEQYF. The DNA for the CDR3 is TGTGCCAGCAGCGTAGAAGGGACAGGGTCCTACGAGCAGTACTTC. Full variable domain (remainder filled in from reference TRBV9 and TRBJ2-7): DSGVTQTPKHLITATGQRVTLRCSPRSGDLSVYWYQQSLDQGLQFLIQYYNGEERAKGNILERFSAQQFPDLHSELNLSSLELGDSALYFCASSVEGTGSYEQYFGPGTRLTVT.

The chain carries TRBV15 and TRBJ1-2; D might be TRBD1 (5 bases). The CDR3 length is 15 residues. Trimming left V 3 bases short and J 2 bases short, with 13 bases between. Germline V gene data show CDR1 as LNHNV and CDR2 as YYDKDF (reference sequence). CDR3 in amino acids: CATSRGRGVNYGYTF. The CDR3 coding sequence is TGTGCCACCAGCAGGGGGCGGGGCGTAAACTATGGCTACACCTTC.

This clonotype was observed a handful of times. For the CDR3, the DNA is TGTGCCAGCAGCTTAGCGTATCTCCAATTCAATGAGCAGTTCTTC. It codes for CASSLAYLQFNEQFF. The chain links TRBV7-2 to TRBJ2-1; D gene uncertain. Trimming pared 0 bases from V and 6 bases from J, leaving 12 bases between. CDR3 length: 15 amino acids. The germline CDR1 and CDR2 sequences are SGHTA and FQGNSA.

As concerns this clonotype: One junction end does not reproduce the germline sequence, and a read error may be involved. The rearrangement uses TRBV5-1 and TRBJ1-2; D remains ambiguous. The germline gives CDR1 SGHRS, CDR2 YFSETQ. CDR3 length: 13 residues. The CDR3 sequence is CVSSRFQDYGYTF. DNA for the CDR3: TGCGTCAGCAGCCGATTTCAGGACTATGGCTACACCTTC.

The gene calls are TRBV5-1 and TRBJ2-7; 11 bases map to TRBD1. Germline CDR1 is SGHRS and CDR2 is YFSETQ. V lost 4 bases and J lost 6; bases outside the gene matches: 9. The CDR3 loop spans 15 amino acids. CDR3 sequence reads: CASSRGQGASGEQYF. The CDR3 DNA reads TGCGCCAGCAGCCGCGGACAGGGGGCGTCTGGCGAGCAGTACTTC.

About this clonotype: One end of the junction varies from germline; a read error may be responsible. The chain recombines TRBV5-1 with TRBJ1-1; D not resolved. The germline V gene has CDR1 SGHRS and CDR2 YFSETQ. This CDR3 has 14 residues. CDR3 nucleotides: TGCGCCAGCAGCTCCCAGACCGTGAACACTGAAGCTTCCTTT. The encoded protein is CASSSQTVNTEASF.

As to this clonotype: A single base separates this from a much larger clone, so it may be a read error. This sequence joins TRBV5-1 and TRBJ1-2; D may be TRBD1 (5 bases). Trimming stripped 4 bases from V and 6 bases from J, with 16 bases between. The germline V gene has CDR1 SGHRS and CDR2 YFSETQ. CDR3 length: 14 amino acids. CDR3 region: CASSPPGRGDGYTF. DNA of the CDR3: TGCGCCAGCAGCCCCCCGGGACGGGGTGATGGCTACACCTTC.

Only a few counts were recorded for this clonotype. The rearrangement links TRBV6-1 to TRBJ2-7; 11 bases fit TRBD2. This CDR3 comprises 15 residues. With V trimmed by 5 bases and J by 2 bases, 5 bases remained unmatched. Germline CDR1 reads MNHNS; CDR2 reads SASEGT. CDR3 sequence reads: CASSNLAGGAYEQYF. CDR3 DNA sequence: TGTGCCAGCAGTAATCTAGCGGGGGGAGCCTACGAGCAGTACTTC.

This clonotype has just a few counts. The genes are TRBV11-1 and TRBJ2-5; 8 bases are shared with TRBD1. CDR3 length: 14 residues. CDR1 is SGHAT, CDR2 FQDESV, per germline (reference sequence). The ends lost 5 bases at V and 2 bases at J; junction bases unmatched: 4. In nucleotides, the CDR3 is TGTGCCAGCAGCCGACGGACAGGGCAAGAGACCCAGTACTTC. Translating it yields CASSRRTGQETQYF.

The chain combines TRBV7-2 with TRBJ2-5; TRBD1 matches 10 bases. CDR1 is SGHTA and CDR2 is FQGNSA in the germline V gene. There are 15 residues in the CDR3. V lost 5 bases to trimming and J lost 3 bases; unmatched junction nucleotides: 6. CDR3 protein: CASSPDRGREETQYF. DNA of the CDR3: TGTGCCAGCAGCCCCGACAGGGGGCGCGAAGAGACCCAGTACTTC. The entire variable domain, with the rest obtained from reference TRBV7-2 and TRBJ2-5, is as follows: GAGVSQSPSNKVTEKGKDVELRCDPISGHTALYWYRQSLGQGLEFLIYFQGNSAPDKSGLPSDRFSAERTGGSVSTLTIQRTQQEDSAVYLCASSPDRGREETQYFGPGTRLLVL.

The V and J genes are TRBV12-3 or TRBV12-4 and TRBJ1-5; TRBD1 matches at 7 bases. V shed 11 bases and J 6 bases; nucleotides not matched to a gene: 13. CDR3 length: 14 amino acids. The chain's CDR3 is CAWSLAGGSQPQHF. The CDR3 bases are TGTGCCTGGAGTTTGGCAGGGGGTTCTCAGCCCCAGCATTTT.

In its sample, this clonotype was seen many times. The chain joins TRBV19 to TRBJ1-1, with D unresolved. Germline assignment: CDR1 LNHDA and CDR2 SQIVND (reference sequence). This CDR3 is 14 amino acids long. V lost 2 bases, J lost 6 bases, and 13 bases lay in between. The CDR3 spells CASSIKALGAEAFF. CDR3 nucleotide sequence: TGTGCCAGTAGTATAAAGGCTCTAGGCGCTGAAGCTTTCTTT.

This clonotype occurred a few times. The chain couples TRBV5-6 to TRBJ1-2; perhaps TRBD1 as D (6 bases). This CDR3 region has 15 residues. V lost 3 bases to trimming and J lost 5 bases, with 17 bases between them. Germline assignment: CDR1 SGHDT and CDR2 YYEEEE. The CDR3 reads CASSSDRTRGYGYTF. The CDR3, as DNA: TGTGCCAGCAGCTCGGACCGGACCAGGGGATATGGCTACACCTTC.

This clonotype occurred once. The chain carries TRBV11-1 and TRBJ1-2; 7 bases agree with TRBD1. Germline CDR1 SGHAT, CDR2 FQDESV (reference sequence). The V segment lost 2 bases and the J segment 8 bases; nucleotides outside the gene matches: 14. The CDR3 spans 16 residues. CDR3 region: CASSLRPGRGGSGYTF. The CDR3 DNA reads as TGTGCCAGCAGCTTACGTCCCGGTCGAGGGGGCTCAGGCTACACCTTC.

This clonotype has a count of ten or more. The chain uses TRBV3-1 and TRBJ1-6; TRBD1 aligns across 9 bases. V dropped 6 bases and J dropped 7; count of bases not matched to a gene: 1. This CDR3 has 13 residues. Germline CDR1 is LGHDT and CDR2 is YNNKEL (reference sequence). The CDR3 sequence is CASRDRGNSPLHF. CDR3 bases: TGTGCCAGCAGGGACAGGGGCAATTCACCCCTCCACTTT. Looking up the rest from reference TRBV3-1 and TRBJ1-6 gives the full variable domain: DTAVSQTPKYLVTQMGNDKSIKCEQNLGHDTMYWYKQDSKKFLKIMFSYNNKELIINETVPNRFSPKSPDKAHLNLHINSLELGDSAVYFCASRDRGNSPLHFGNGTRLTVT.

The chain joins TRBV7-8 to TRBJ1-5; no firm D call. V dropped 5 bases and J dropped 11 bases, with 10 bases sitting between them. The CDR3 has 11 amino acids. CDR1 and CDR2 from the germline V gene are SGHVS and FQNEAQ. DNA of the CDR3: TGTGCCAGCAGCACCCAAGAGACCCAGCATTTT. This gives the protein CASSTQETQHF.

This clonotype was found many times. The rearrangement joins TRBV20-1 to TRBJ1-2, with TRBD1 as a possible D gene (5 bases). Germline assignment: CDR1 DFQATT and CDR2 SNEGSKA (reference sequence). The ends were cut back, 3 bases at V and 5 bases at J, with 13 bases in the middle. The CDR3 contains 13 residues. This chain's CDR3 is CSARTGGSYGYTF. In DNA, the CDR3 is TGCAGTGCTAGGACCGGGGGGTCGTATGGCTACACCTTC.

The chain links TRBV20-1 to TRBJ1-5, with 7 bases matching TRBD1. J lost 7 bases, V lost 0 bases, and 12 bases had no gene match. Germline V gene sequence: CDR1 DFQATT, CDR2 SNEGSKA (reference sequence). This CDR3 is built from 16 residues. The CDR3 DNA reads as TGCAGTGCTAGAGATACAGGGGAGGATAGGAAACAGCCCCAGCATTTT. This gives the protein CSARDTGEDRKQPQHF.

The CDR3 DNA is TGTGCCACCAGCAGTGCCGTGACTAGAGGCGAGCAGTACTTC. It translates to CATSSAVTRGEQYF. The V and J genes are TRBV15 and TRBJ2-7, with D perhaps TRBD2 (6 bases). CDR1 is LNHNV, CDR2 YYDKDF, per germline (reference sequence). The CDR3 extends over 14 amino acids. V lost 3 bases and J 6 bases, leaving 15 bases between the germline ends.

On this clonotype itself: Sequence at one end of the junction differs from germline and may be a read error. The J gene is TRBJ1-3, the V gene TRBV6-2 or TRBV6-3; D possibly corresponds to TRBD1 (6 bases). CDR1 is MNHEY, CDR2 SVGEGT, per germline. This CDR3 spans 15 amino acids. This CDR3 reads CASSYSGGSGNTIHF. In nucleotides, the CDR3 is TGTGCCAGCAGTTACTCTGGGGGCTCTGGAAACACCATACATTTT.

This clonotype showed up just a few times. CDR3 sequence (DNA): TGTGCCAGCAGAGAACCCAGCACAGATACGCAGTATTTT. Its protein is CASREPSTDTQYF. The chain uses TRBV6-4 and TRBJ2-3; D not certain. Germline CDR1 and CDR2: MRHNA and SNTAGT. This CDR3 has 13 residues. V shed 6 bases and J shed 0 bases, with 7 bases lying between them.

The chain employs TRBV6-1 and TRBJ1-2; 10 bases map to TRBD1. The junction had 5 bases not matched to a gene; V was cut back by 2 bases and J by 2 bases. The CDR3 loop spans 16 amino acids. Germline lookup yields CDR1 MNHNS and CDR2 SASEGT. The DNA of the CDR3 is TGTGCCAGCAGTGAACTAGGGGGACAGGGGAACTATGGCTACACCTTC. This encodes CASSELGGQGNYGYTF.

The chain couples TRBV2 to TRBJ2-1, with 9 bases lining up with TRBD2. Germline CDR1 and CDR2: SNHLY and FYNNEI. The CDR3 runs 15 residues. V lost 6 bases to trimming and J lost 4 bases; unmatched junction nucleotides: 7. The CDR3 nucleotides are TGTGCCAGCAGGCCGCGGGGGGGCGGATACAATGAGCAGTTCTTC. Residues: CASRPRGGGYNEQFF.